This T cell receptor (beta chain) originates from a study of blood T cell repertoires in COVID-19. Method: immunoSEQ multiplex PCR; TCRdb's copy keeps in-frame clones and lacks some. The data hold about 100,000 clones, with around 85% observed a single time. This sequence was found in a man between 65 and 85 years old with active or convalescent COVID-19. The sequenced sample consisted of peripheral blood.

CDR3 nucleotide sequence: TGTGCCAGCAGCCAAGACAGGGGATCAGGTGAAAAACTGTTTTTT. Encoded protein: CASSQDRGSGEKLFF. The rearrangement joins TRBV7-9 to TRBJ1-4, with 8 bases that match TRBD1. The length of the CDR3 is 15 residues. Trimming took 5 bases from V and 7 from J; bases not matched to a gene: 9. Per germline, CDR1 SEHNR and CDR2 FQNEAQ (reference sequence). The whole variable domain, filled in from reference TRBV7-9 and TRBJ1-4, reads DTGVSQNPRHKITKRGQNVTFRCDPISEHNRLYWYRQTLGQGPEFLTYFQNEAQLEKSRLLSDRFSAERPKGSFSTLEIQRTEQGDSAMYLCASSQDRGSGEKLFFGSGTQLSVL.